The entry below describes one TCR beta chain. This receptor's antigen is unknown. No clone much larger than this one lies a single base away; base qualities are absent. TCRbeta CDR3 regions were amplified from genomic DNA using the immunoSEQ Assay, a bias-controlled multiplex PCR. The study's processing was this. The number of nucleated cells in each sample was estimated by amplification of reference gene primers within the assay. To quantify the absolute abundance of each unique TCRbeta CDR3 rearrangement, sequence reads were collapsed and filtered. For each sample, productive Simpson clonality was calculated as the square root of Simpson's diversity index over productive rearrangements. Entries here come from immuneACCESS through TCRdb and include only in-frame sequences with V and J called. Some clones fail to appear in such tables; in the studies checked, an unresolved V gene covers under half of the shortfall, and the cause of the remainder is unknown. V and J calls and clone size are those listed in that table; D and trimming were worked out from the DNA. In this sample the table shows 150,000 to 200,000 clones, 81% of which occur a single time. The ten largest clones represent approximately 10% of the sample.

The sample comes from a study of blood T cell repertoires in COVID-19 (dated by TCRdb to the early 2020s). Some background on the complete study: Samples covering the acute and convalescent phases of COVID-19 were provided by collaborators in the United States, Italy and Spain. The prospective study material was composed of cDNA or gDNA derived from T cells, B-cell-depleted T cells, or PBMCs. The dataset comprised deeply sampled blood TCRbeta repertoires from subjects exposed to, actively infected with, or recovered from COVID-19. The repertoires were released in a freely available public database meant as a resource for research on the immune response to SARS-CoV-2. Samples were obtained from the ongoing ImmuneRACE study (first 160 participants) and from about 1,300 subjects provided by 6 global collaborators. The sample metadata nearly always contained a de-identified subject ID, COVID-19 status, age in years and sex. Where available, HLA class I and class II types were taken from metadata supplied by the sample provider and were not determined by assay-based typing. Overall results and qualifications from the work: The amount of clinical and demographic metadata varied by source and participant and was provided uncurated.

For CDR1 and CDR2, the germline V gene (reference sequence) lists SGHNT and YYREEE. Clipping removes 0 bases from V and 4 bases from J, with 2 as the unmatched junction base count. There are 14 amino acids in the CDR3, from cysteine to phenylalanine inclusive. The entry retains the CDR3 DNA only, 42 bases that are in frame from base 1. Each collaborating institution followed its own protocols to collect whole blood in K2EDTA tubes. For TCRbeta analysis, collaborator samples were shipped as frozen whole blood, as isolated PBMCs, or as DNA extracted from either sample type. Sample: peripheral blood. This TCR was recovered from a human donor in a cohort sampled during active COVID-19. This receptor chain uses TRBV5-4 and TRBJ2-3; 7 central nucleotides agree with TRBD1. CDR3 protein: CASSLGGQPDTQYF. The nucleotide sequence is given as TGTGCCAGCAGCTTGGGGGGACAGCCAGATACGCAGTATTTT.